This TCR beta chain was profiled in a study of Graves' ophthalmopathy and Graves' hyperthyroidism. Moderate-to-severe activity, CAS at least 3, NOSPECS at least 4 and duration under 3 months characterized donors with ophthalmopathy. What supplied the PBMCs was about 10 ml of fresh peripheral blood. There are many counts of this clonotype. Beta-chain TCR CDR3 regions were amplified from RNA transcripts. The library came from an HTBI-primed first-round RT-PCR and a second-round multiplex PCR. TCRdb analysed the multiplex PCR reads with MiXCR anew, one entry per CDR3 protein. The sample includes about 400,000 distinct CDR3 sequences, about a sixth of them seen just once. This TCR was sampled from a woman younger than 35 with Graves' ophthalmopathy. The sample taken for sequencing was peripheral blood.

CDR3 region: CASRLVNSNQPQHF. The CDR3 DNA reads TGTGCCAGTAGGTTGGTAAATAGCAATCAGCCCCAGCATTTT. The V and J genes are TRBV19 and TRBJ1-5; no reliable D call. Trimming stripped 6 bases from V and 0 bases from J, with 9 bases between. Germline CDR1 and CDR2: LNHDA and SQIVND (reference sequence). There are 14 residues in the CDR3.